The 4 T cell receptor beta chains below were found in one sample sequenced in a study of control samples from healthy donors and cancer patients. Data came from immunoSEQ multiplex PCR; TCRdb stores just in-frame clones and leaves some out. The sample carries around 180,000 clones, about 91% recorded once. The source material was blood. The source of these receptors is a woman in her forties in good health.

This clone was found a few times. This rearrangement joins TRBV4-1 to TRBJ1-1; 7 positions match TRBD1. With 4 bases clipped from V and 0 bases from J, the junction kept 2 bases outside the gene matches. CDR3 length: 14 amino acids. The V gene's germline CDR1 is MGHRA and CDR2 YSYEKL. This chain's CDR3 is CASSPGQLNTEAFF. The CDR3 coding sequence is TGCGCCAGCAGCCCGGGACAGCTGAACACTGAAGCTTTCTTT.

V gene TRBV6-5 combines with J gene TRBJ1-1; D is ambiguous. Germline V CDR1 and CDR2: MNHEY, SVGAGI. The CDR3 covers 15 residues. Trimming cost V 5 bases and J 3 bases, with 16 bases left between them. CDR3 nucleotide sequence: TGTGCCAGCAGTCCACTCCCCGGGGAGGACACTGAAGCTTTCTTT. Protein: CASSPLPGEDTEAFF.

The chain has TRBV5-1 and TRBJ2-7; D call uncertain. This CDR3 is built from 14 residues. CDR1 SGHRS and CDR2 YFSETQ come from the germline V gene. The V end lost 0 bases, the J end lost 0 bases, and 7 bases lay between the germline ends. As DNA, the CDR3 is TGCGCCAGCAGCTTGGTCAGTTTCTCCTACGAGCAGTACTTC. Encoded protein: CASSLVSFSYEQYF.

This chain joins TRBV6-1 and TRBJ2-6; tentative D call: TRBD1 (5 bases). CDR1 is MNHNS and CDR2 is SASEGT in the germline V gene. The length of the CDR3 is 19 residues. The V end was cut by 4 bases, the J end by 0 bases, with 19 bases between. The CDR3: CASSGLRTSFFSGANVLTF. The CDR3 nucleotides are TGTGCCAGCAGTGGGTTGAGGACATCATTTTTCTCTGGGGCCAACGTCCTGACTTTC.